These 23 T cell receptor beta chains were all obtained from the same sample, sequenced in a study of blood T cells in healthy people across ages. Through a sample-barcoded 5' primer and a J-beta primer mix, a second PCR was run for roughly 7 to 12 cycles. TCRdb itself ran the 5' RACE reads through MiXCR, one entry per CDR3 protein. The table shows 750,000 to 1,000,000 distinct CDR3 sequences, with 25% to 35% occurring only once. These data were likewise used in another study, on T cells of mothers and their children.

The sequenced sample was blood. The source of these receptors is a middle-aged woman in good health.

Regarding this clonotype: It is likely a read error, because the conserved phenylalanine at the end of the CDR3 is missing. The V call is TRBV20-1, the J call TRBJ1-5; 7 nucleotides line up with TRBD1. Germline V lookup: CDR1 DFQATT, CDR2 SNEGSKA (reference sequence). This CDR3 is 18 amino acids long. After removal of 3 bases from V and 3 bases from J, the junction contained 17 bases not matched to a gene. CDR3: CSARPLQLGQEVNQPQHC. CDR3 bases: TGCAGTGCTAGGCCCTTACAACTCGGACAGGAGGTCAATCAGCCCCAGCATTGT.

This clonotype was seen many times. The genes are TRBV6-2 or TRBV6-3 and TRBJ2-5; possibly TRBD1 for D (7 bases). With 4 bases removed from V and 7 bases from J, the gap between germline ends came to 13 bases. Germline-derived CDR1 and CDR2 are MNHEY and SVGEGT. This CDR3 has 13 amino acids. The CDR3 coding sequence is TGTGCCAGCAGTTTGGACTACAGGGGGACCCAGTACTTC. As protein: CASSLDYRGTQYF.

Many counts were recorded for this clonotype. The chain joins TRBV3-1 to TRBJ1-1; D is possibly TRBD1 (5 bases). Per the germline V gene, CDR1 is LGHDT and CDR2 is YNNKEL (reference sequence). V was shortened by 3 bases and J by 0 bases, with 11 bases between the two germline ends. The CDR3 extends over 15 amino acids. CDR3 DNA: TGTGCCAGCAGCCATGGGGGGGGTATGAACACTGAAGCTTTCTTT. Translated, it gives CASSHGGGMNTEAFF.

The chain couples TRBV7-2 to TRBJ1-6; D perhaps matches TRBD1 (5 bases). The CDR3 sequence is 15 residues long. Germline-derived CDR1 and CDR2 are SGHTA and FQGNSA. Trimming pared 6 bases from V and 2 bases from J, leaving 11 bases between. The CDR3 here is CASSLQGTYNSPLHF. In nucleotides, the CDR3 is TGTGCCAGCAGTTTGCAGGGTACCTATAATTCACCCCTCCACTTT.

The table lists this clonotype with many counts. This sequence joins TRBV20-1 and TRBJ2-1; 10 positions match TRBD2. This CDR3 comprises 14 residues. J was trimmed by 6 bases and V by 6 bases; bases with no gene match: 8. CDR1 and CDR2 from the germline V gene are DFQATT and SNEGSKA (reference sequence). The CDR3 DNA is TGCAGTGCAAATGGACTAGCGGTGAGCAATGAGCAGTTCTTC. Translated, it gives CSANGLAVSNEQFF.

There are many counts of this clonotype. The chain joins TRBV20-1 to TRBJ1-2; TRBD1 is a possible D gene (6 bases). This CDR3 is built from 14 residues. V dropped 0 bases and J dropped 12 bases, with 20 bases sitting between them. The germline gives CDR1 DFQATT, CDR2 SNEGSKA (reference sequence). Here the CDR3 DNA reads TGCAGTGCTAGAGACACCACCAAGGGACAAATCAACACCTTC. Translating gives CSARDTTKGQINTF.

The chain combines TRBV5-5 with TRBJ1-1; no clear D. The CDR3 contains 14 residues. CDR1 SGHKS and CDR2 YYEKEE come from the germline V gene (reference sequence). The ends were cut back, 1 base at V and 1 base at J, with 8 bases in the middle. The CDR3 DNA reads TGTGCCAGCAGCTTGTTACAGAAGAACACTGAAGCTTTCTTT. It yields the protein CASSLLQKNTEAFF. The whole variable domain, remainder taken from reference TRBV5-5 and TRBJ1-1, is DAGVTQSPTHLIKTRGQQVTLRCSPISGHKSVSWYQQVLGQGPQFIFQYYEKEERGRGNFPDRFSARQFPNYSSELNVNALLLGDSALYLCASSLLQKNTEAFFGQGTRLTVV.

DNA of the CDR3: TGCAGTGCTATGGGACTAGCGGGGGAGCAGTTCTTC. This sequence encodes CSAMGLAGEQFF. The V gene is TRBV20-1, the J gene TRBJ2-1; TRBD2 agrees at 13 bases. The ends lost 4 bases at V and 10 bases at J; junction bases unmatched: 1. CDR1 and CDR2 from the germline V gene are DFQATT and SNEGSKA (reference sequence). CDR3 size: 12 residues.

The CDR3 sequence: CATSGGYGQQGDNEQFF. CDR3 nucleotide sequence: TGTGCCACCAGTGGGGGGTATGGGCAACAGGGCGACAATGAGCAGTTCTTC. This chain uses TRBV24-1 with TRBJ2-1, with a possible D match to TRBD1 (6 bases). The CDR3 totals 17 residues. Between the trimmed V and J ends, which lost 5 bases and 5 bases, there was a span of 21 bases. Germline V CDR1 and CDR2: KGHDR, SFDVKD.

This clonotype was observed a handful of times. The chain joins TRBV6-2 or TRBV6-3 to TRBJ2-2; D unresolved. Germline values: CDR1 MNHEY, CDR2 SVGEGT. The length of the CDR3 is 13 residues. V was clipped by 3 bases and J by 3 bases, with 5 bases between them. CDR3 protein: CASSYTDTGELFF. The CDR3 nucleotides are TGTGCCAGCAGTTATACGGACACCGGGGAGCTGTTTTTT.

V usage is TRBV5-1 and J usage is TRBJ2-1; the D gene is possibly TRBD1 (5 bases). The CDR3 extends over 14 amino acids. V was pared by 3 bases and J by 9 bases, with 16 bases between. From germline, CDR1 is SGHRS and CDR2 YFSETQ. DNA for the CDR3: TGCGCCAGCAGCTCCTCGAGACAGAGGAGTGAGCAGTTCTTC. Translation: CASSSSRQRSEQFF. The full variable domain, in which reference TRBV5-1 and TRBJ2-1 provide the parts outside the CDR3, is KAGVTQTPRYLIKTRGQQVTLSCSPISGHRSVSWYQQTPGQGLQFLFEYFSETQRNKGNFPGRFSGRQFSNSRSEMNVSTLELGDSALYLCASSSSRQRSEQFFGPGTRLTVL.

V is TRBV12-3 or TRBV12-4 and J is TRBJ1-1; TRBD1 agrees at 8 bases. The CDR3 covers 13 residues. The trim removed 8 bases at V and 7 bases at J, leaving 9 bases unmatched. The CDR3 nucleotides are TGTGCCAGCTCACGGACAGGGACCGTTGAAGCTTTCTTT. Translating gives CASSRTGTVEAFF.

This clonotype has only a few counts. The V and J genes are TRBV5-1 and TRBJ1-1; no firm D call. The CDR3 totals 13 residues. Looked up from germline, CDR1 is SGHRS and CDR2 is YFSETQ. Trimming left V 2 bases short and J 6 bases short, with 11 bases between. In DNA form, the CDR3 reads TGCGCCAGCAGCTTAGGCCAAAATTCTGAAGCTTTCTTT. This codes for CASSLGQNSEAFF.

V gene TRBV5-6 combines with J gene TRBJ2-7, with 13 nucleotides matching TRBD2. Germline values: CDR1 SGHDT, CDR2 YYEEEE. Losses at the gene ends were 0 bases for V and 11 bases for J; bases not matched to a gene: 2. This CDR3 is built from 13 residues. The CDR3 sequence is CASSLELAGGKYF. CDR3 bases: TGTGCCAGCAGCTTGGAACTAGCGGGGGGGAAGTACTTC.

Ten or more counts support this clonotype. V gene TRBV7-9 combines with J gene TRBJ2-5; D ambiguous. The CDR3 is 14 amino acids. CDR1 is SEHNR and CDR2 is FQNEAQ in the germline V gene (reference sequence). The V and J ends lost 5 bases and 2 bases respectively, with 12 bases between them. The DNA of the CDR3 is TGTGCCAGCAGCCTATCGACCGGACAAGAGACCCAGTACTTC. As protein: CASSLSTGQETQYF. Based on the CDR3 plus reference TRBV7-9 and TRBJ2-5, the full variable domain is DTGVSQNPRHKITKRGQNVTFRCDPISEHNRLYWYRQTLGQGPEFLTYFQNEAQLEKSRLLSDRFSAERPKGSFSTLEIQRTEQGDSAMYLCASSLSTGQETQYFGPGTRLLVL.

This clonotype was seen many times. The chain recombines TRBV20-1 with TRBJ2-7, with D possibly matching TRBD1 (5 bases). This CDR3 contains 14 residues. The V gene's germline CDR1 is DFQATT and CDR2 SNEGSKA (reference sequence). The V and J ends lost 3 bases and 4 bases respectively, with 16 bases between them. CDR3 DNA sequence: TGCAGTGCTAGCCAAAGGGCCCAGGGTTACGAGCAGTACTTC. This gives the protein CSASQRAQGYEQYF.

J is TRBJ2-1 and V is TRBV21-1; TRBD1, the D gene given by the table, was not confirmed from the DNA. TRBV21-1 is a listed pseudogene. The CDR3 extends over 15 amino acids. The CDR3 region has the DNA TGTGCCAGCAGCATATGGACAGGGGAGGTCAATGAGCAGTTCTTC. Encoded protein: CASSIWTGEVNEQFF.

This clonotype was picked up many times. The chain is built from TRBV6-4 and TRBJ2-2; D might be TRBD2 (6 bases). The CDR3 contains 14 residues. CDR1 is MRHNA and CDR2 is SNTAGT in the germline V gene. The germline V and J ends were trimmed by 0 bases and 6 bases, with 8 bases remaining between them. DNA of the CDR3: TGTGCCAGCAGTGACTCTTGGGGGGCCGGGGAGCTGTTTTTT. Its translation is CASSDSWGAGELFF.

This clonotype was observed a few times. The junction shows a germline mismatch at one end, possibly a read error. The V gene is TRBV28, the J gene TRBJ2-4; D not certain. There are 16 residues in the CDR3. Per germline, CDR1 MDHEN and CDR2 SYDVKM. The CDR3 reads CASSLWGRRAENIQYF. In DNA, the CDR3 is TGTGCCAGCAGTTTATGGGGCAGGAGAGCCGAAAACATTCAGTACTTC.

This clonotype was seen a handful of times. J is TRBJ2-3 and V is TRBV20-1; a possible D gene is TRBD2 (5 bases). Germline V gene lookup returns CDR1 DFQATT and CDR2 SNEGSKA (reference sequence). The CDR3 is 14 amino acids. The V gene lost 0 bases and the J gene lost 6 bases, with 13 bases spanning the gap. CDR3 nucleotide sequence: TGCAGTGCTAGAGACCCCCGGAGGCGGGATACGCAGTATTTT. Translation: CSARDPRRRDTQYF.

This clonotype was recorded many times. The DNA of the CDR3 is TGTGCCAGCAGTTTTCTCAGGGCAGGGGGCACCGGGGAGCTGTTTTTT. This sequence encodes CASSFLRAGGTGELFF. The chain employs TRBV6-5 and TRBJ2-2; 7 nucleotides align to TRBD1. Germline CDR1 reads MNHEY; CDR2 reads SVGAGI. This CDR3 spans 16 amino acids. Trimming cost V 4 bases and J 4 bases; bases outside gene matches: 9.

This clonotype has only a few counts. The genes are TRBV6-5 and TRBJ1-1, with D possibly matching TRBD1 (5 bases). V was cut by 2 bases and J by 10 bases, with 17 bases left in between. The CDR3 loop spans 14 amino acids. From germline, CDR1 is MNHEY and CDR2 SVGAGI. The CDR3 DNA reads TGTGCCAGCAGTTACACGGGGCGGAAGAAAGGAGCTTTCTTT. Encoded protein: CASSYTGRKKGAFF.

This clonotype was observed a handful of times. The J gene is TRBJ1-2, the V gene TRBV28; 11 bases match TRBD1. The V and J ends lost 4 bases and 0 bases, in that order; junction bases with no gene match: 7. The CDR3 runs 17 residues. Germline assignment: CDR1 MDHEN and CDR2 SYDVKM. CDR3 amino acids: CASSSRDRGGSNYGYTF. The CDR3 coding sequence is TGTGCCAGCAGTTCCCGGGACAGGGGGGGATCTAACTATGGCTACACCTTC.